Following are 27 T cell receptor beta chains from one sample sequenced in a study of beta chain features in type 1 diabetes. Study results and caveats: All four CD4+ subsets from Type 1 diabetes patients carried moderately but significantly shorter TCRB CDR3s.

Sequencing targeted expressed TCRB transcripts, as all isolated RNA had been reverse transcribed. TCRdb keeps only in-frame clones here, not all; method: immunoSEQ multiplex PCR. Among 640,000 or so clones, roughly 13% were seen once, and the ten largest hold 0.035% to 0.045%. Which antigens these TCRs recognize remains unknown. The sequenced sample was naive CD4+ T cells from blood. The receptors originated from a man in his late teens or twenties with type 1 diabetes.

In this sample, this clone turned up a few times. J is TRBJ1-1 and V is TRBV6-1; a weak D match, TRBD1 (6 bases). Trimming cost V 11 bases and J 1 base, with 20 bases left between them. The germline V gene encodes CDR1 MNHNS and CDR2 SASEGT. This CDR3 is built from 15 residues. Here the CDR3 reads CASWGRGQGNTEAFF. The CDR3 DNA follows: TGTGCCTCCTGGGGCAGGGGCCAAGGGAACACTGAAGCTTTCTTT.

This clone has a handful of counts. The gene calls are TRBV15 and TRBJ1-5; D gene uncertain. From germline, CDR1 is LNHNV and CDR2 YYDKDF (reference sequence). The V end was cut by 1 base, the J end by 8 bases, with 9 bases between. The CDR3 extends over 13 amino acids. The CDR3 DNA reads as TGTGCCACCAGCAGAGTAGAAACGAAGCCCCAGCATTTT. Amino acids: CATSRVETKPQHF.

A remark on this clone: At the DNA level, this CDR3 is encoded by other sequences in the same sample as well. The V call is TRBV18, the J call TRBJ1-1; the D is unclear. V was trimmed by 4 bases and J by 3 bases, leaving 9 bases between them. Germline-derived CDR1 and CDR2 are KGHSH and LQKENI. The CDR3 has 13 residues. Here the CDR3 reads CASSLTRDTEAFF. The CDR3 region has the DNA TGTGCCAGCTCACTTACAAGAGACACTGAAGCTTTCTTT.

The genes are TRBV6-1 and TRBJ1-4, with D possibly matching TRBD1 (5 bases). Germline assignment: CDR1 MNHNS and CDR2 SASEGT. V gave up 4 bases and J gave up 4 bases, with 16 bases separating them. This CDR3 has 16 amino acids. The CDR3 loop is CASSVNPGLGNEKLFF. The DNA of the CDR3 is TGTGCCAGCAGTGTTAACCCGGGACTGGGTAATGAAAAACTGTTTTTT.

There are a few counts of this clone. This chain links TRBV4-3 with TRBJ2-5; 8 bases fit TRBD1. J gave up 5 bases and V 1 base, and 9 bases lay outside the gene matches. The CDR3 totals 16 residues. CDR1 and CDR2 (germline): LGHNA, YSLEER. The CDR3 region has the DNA TGCGCCAGCAGCCAAGCAGGGGGCCCTCCATTGGAGACCCAGTACTTC. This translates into CASSQAGGPPLETQYF.

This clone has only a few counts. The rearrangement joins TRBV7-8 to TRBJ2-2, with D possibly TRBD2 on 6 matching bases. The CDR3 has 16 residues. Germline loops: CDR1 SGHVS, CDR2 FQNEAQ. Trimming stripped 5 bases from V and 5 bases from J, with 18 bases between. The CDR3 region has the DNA TGTGCCAGCAGCCAACTAGCAGCCCTTCAAACCGGGGAGCTGTTTTTT. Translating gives CASSQLAALQTGELFF. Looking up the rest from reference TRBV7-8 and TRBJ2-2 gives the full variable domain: GAGVSQSPRYKVAKRGQDVALRCDPISGHVSLFWYQQALGQGPEFLTYFQNEAQLDKSGLPSDRFFAERPEGSVSTLKIQRTQQEDSAVYLCASSQLAALQTGELFFGEGSRLTVL.

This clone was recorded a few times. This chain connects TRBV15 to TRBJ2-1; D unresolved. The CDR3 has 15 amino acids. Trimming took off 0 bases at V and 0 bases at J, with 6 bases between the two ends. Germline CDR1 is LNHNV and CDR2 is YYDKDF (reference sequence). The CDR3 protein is CATSRDRNSYNEQFF. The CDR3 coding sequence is TGTGCCACCAGCAGAGATCGGAACTCCTACAATGAGCAGTTCTTC.

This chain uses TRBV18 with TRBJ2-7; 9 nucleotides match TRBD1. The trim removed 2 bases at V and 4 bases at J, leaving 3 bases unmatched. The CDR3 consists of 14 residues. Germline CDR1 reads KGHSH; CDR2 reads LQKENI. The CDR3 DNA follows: TGTGCCAGCTCACCAACAGGGGGCAAGTACGAGCAGTACTTC. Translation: CASSPTGGKYEQYF.

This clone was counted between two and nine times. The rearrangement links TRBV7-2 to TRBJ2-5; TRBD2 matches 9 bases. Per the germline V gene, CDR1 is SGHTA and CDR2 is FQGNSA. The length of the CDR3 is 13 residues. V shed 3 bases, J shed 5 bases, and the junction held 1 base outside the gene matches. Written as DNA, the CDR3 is TGTGCCAGCAGCTTTAGCGGGAGTGAGACCCAGTACTTC. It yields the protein CASSFSGSETQYF.

The CDR3 sequence: CASSSISPGEGNTIYF. CDR3 bases: TGTGCCAGCAGTTCCATTTCCCCAGGAGAGGGAAACACCATATATTTT. The chain couples TRBV6-5 to TRBJ1-3; D is unclear. Germline V CDR1 and CDR2: MNHEY, SVGAGI. V was trimmed by 4 bases and J by 4 bases, leaving 17 bases between them. CDR3 size: 16 residues.

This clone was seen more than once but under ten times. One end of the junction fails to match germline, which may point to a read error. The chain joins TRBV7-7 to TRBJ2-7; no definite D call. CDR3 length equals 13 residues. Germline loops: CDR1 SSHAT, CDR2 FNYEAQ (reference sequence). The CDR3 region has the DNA TGTGCTAGCAGCTTAGGGTTGGATGACGAGCAGTACTTC. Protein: CASSLGLDDEQYF.

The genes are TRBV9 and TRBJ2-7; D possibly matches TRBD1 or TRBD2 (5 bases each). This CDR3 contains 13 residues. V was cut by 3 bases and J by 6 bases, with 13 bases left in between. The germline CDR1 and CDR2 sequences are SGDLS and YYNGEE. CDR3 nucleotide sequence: TGTGCCAGCAGCGCTGCCAATGGGGGCGAGCAGTACTTC. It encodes CASSAANGGEQYF.

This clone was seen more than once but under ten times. The CDR3: CASSAGDYGGKNIQYF. In DNA, the CDR3 is TGTGCCAGCAGCGCCGGGGATTATGGGGGCAAAAACATTCAGTACTTC. This chain uses TRBV28 with TRBJ2-4, with D perhaps being TRBD1 or TRBD2 (5 bases each). This CDR3 contains 16 residues. CDR1 MDHEN and CDR2 SYDVKM come from the germline V gene. Trimming took 6 bases from V and 3 from J, leaving 18 bases between them.

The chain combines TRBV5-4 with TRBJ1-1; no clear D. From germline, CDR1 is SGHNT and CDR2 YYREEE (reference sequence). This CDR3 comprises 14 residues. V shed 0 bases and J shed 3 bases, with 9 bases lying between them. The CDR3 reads CASSLGSRDTEAFF. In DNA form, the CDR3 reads TGTGCCAGCAGCTTGGGGTCGAGGGACACTGAAGCTTTCTTT.

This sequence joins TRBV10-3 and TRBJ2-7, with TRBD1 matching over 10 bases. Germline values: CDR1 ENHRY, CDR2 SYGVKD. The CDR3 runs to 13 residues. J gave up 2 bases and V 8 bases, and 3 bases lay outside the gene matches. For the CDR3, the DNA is TGTGCCATCCGGACAGGGGGAACCTACGAGCAGTACTTC. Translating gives CAIRTGGTYEQYF.

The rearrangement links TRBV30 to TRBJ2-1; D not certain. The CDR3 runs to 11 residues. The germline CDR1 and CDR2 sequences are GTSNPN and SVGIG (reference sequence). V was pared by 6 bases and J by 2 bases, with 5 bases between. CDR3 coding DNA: TGTGCCTGTGAGACCTACAATGAGCAGTTCTTC. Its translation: CACETYNEQFF.

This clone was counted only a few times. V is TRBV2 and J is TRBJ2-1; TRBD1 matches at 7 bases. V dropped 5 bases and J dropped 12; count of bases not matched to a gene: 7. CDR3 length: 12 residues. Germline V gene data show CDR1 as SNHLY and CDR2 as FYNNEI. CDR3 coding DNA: TGTGCCAGCAGTCGACAGGGTTTAGGGCAGTTCTTC. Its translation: CASSRQGLGQFF.

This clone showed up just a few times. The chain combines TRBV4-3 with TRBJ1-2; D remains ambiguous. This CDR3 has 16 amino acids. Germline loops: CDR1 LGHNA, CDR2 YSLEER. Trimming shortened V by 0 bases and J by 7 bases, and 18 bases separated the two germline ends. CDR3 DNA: TGCGCCAGCAGCCAAGAGGGTGGTGTCGGGTCTGGTGGCTACACCTTC. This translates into CASSQEGGVGSGGYTF.

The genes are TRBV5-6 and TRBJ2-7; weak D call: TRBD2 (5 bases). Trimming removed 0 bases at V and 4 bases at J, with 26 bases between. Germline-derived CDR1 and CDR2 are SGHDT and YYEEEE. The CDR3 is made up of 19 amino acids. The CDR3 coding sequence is TGTGCCAGCAGCTTGGAGTTCGCAGCGGCTCCTGTTTTTGGTTACGAGCAGTACTTC. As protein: CASSLEFAAAPVFGYEQYF.

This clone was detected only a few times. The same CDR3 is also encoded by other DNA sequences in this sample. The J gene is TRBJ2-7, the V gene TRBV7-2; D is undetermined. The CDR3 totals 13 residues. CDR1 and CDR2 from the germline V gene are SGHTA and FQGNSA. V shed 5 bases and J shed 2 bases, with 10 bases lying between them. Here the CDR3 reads CASSPGPTYEQYF. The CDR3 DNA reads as TGTGCCAGCAGCCCCGGGCCCACCTACGAGCAGTACTTC.

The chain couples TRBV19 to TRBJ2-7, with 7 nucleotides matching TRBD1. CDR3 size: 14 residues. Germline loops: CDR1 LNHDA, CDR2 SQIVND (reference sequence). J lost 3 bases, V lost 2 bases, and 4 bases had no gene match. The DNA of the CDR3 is TGTGCCAGTAGTATAAGACAGGGACGCTACGAGCAGTACTTC. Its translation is CASSIRQGRYEQYF.

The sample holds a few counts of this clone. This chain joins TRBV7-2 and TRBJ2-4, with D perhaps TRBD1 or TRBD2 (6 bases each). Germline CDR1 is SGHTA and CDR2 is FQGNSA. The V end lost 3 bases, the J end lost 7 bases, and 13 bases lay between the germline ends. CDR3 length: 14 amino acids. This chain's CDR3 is CASSLTGGRNIQYF. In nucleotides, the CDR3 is TGTGCCAGCAGCTTGACAGGAGGGCGGAACATTCAGTACTTC. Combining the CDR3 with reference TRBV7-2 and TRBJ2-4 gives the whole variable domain GAGVSQSPSNKVTEKGKDVELRCDPISGHTALYWYRQSLGQGLEFLIYFQGNSAPDKSGLPSDRFSAERTGGSVSTLTIQRTQQEDSAVYLCASSLTGGRNIQYFGAGTRLSVL.

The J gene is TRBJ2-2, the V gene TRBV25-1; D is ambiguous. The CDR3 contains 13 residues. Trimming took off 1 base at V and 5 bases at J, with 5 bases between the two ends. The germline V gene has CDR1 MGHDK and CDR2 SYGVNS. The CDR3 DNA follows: TGTGCCAGCAGTGAATTTCGTACCGGGGAGCTGTTTTTT. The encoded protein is CASSEFRTGELFF.

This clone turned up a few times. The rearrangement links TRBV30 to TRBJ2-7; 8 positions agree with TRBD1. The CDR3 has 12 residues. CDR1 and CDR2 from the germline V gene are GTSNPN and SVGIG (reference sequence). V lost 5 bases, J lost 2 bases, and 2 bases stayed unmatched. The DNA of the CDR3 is TGTGCCTGGGGGACAGGTCCCTACGAGCAGTACTTC. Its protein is CAWGTGPYEQYF.

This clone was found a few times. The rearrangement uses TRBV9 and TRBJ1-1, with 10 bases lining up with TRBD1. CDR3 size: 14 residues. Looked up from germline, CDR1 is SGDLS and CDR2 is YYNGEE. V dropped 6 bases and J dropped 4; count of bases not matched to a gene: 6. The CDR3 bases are TGTGCCAGCACTCGGACAGGGGGAATCACTGAAGCTTTCTTT. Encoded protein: CASTRTGGITEAFF.

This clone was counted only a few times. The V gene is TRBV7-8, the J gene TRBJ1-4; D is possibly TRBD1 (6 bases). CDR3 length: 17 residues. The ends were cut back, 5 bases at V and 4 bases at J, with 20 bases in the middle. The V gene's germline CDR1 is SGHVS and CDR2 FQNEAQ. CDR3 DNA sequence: TGTGCCAGCAGCCCGGCACGGTCGACAGGATTTAATGAAAAACTGTTTTTT. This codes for CASSPARSTGFNEKLFF. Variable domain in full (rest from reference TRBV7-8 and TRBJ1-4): GAGVSQSPRYKVAKRGQDVALRCDPISGHVSLFWYQQALGQGPEFLTYFQNEAQLDKSGLPSDRFFAERPEGSVSTLKIQRTQQEDSAVYLCASSPARSTGFNEKLFFGSGTQLSVL.

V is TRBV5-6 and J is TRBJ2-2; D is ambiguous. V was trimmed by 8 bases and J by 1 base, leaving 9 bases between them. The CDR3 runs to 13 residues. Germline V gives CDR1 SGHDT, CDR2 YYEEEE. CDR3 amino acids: CASRTMNTGELFF. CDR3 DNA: TGTGCCAGTAGGACCATGAACACCGGGGAGCTGTTTTTT.